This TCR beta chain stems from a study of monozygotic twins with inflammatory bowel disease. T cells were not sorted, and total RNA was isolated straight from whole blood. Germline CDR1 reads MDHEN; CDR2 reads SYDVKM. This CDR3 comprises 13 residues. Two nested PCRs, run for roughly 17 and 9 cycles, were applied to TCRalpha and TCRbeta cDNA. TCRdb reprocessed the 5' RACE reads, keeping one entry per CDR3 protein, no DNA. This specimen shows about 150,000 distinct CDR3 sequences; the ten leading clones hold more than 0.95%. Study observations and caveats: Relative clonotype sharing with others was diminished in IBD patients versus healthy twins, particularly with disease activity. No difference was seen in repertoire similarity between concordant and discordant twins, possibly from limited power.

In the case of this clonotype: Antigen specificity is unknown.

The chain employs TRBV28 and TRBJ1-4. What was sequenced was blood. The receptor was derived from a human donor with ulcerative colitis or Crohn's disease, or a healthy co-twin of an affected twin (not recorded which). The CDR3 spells CASSSQTREKLFF.